These T cell receptor beta chains were read from a single sample in a study of blood T cell repertoires in COVID-19. The table came from immunoSEQ multiplex PCR; TCRdb's copy has only in-frame clones and leaves some out. The profile shows approximately 94,000 clones, 85% of them singletons. The sequencing input was peripheral blood. The source is a man in his fifties or sixties with active or convalescent COVID-19. Both conserved end residues are part of each CDR3. Each record gives: V gene, D gene, clone size, J gene, CDR3 protein, CDR3 DNA. A D gene is named only where the DNA matches it firmly. Clone size, where shown, is once, few, many, or a class for clones that have expanded.

v_call: TRBV7-9; d_call: .; clone_size: .; j_call: TRBJ2-2; cdr3_aa: CASSFSANTGELFF; cdr3_nt: TGTGCCAGCAGCTTTTCTGCGAACACCGGGGAGCTGTTTTTT
v_call: TRBV24-1; d_call: .; clone_size: .; j_call: TRBJ2-5; cdr3_aa: CATGPGVGETQYF; cdr3_nt: TGTGCCACAGGTCCGGGGGTGGGAGAGACCCAGTACTTC
v_call: TRBV30; d_call: TRBD1; clone_size: .; j_call: TRBJ2-6; cdr3_aa: CAWRADRGTQPGANVLTF; cdr3_nt: TGTGCCTGGAGAGCAGACAGGGGGACCCAACCTGGGGCCAACGTCCTGACTTTC
v_call: TRBV7-3; d_call: TRBD2; clone_size: .; j_call: TRBJ2-1; cdr3_aa: CASRPGTSGSRDEQFF; cdr3_nt: TGTGCCAGCAGACCCGGGACTAGCGGGAGTCGAGATGAGCAGTTCTTC
v_call: TRBV5-1; d_call: .; clone_size: .; j_call: TRBJ1-5; cdr3_aa: CASSLLGGGGQPQHF; cdr3_nt: TGCGCCAGCAGCTTGTTGGGGGGTGGAGGTCAGCCCCAGCATTTT
v_call: TRBV19; d_call: TRBD1; clone_size: .; j_call: TRBJ2-5; cdr3_aa: CASSDRDRGQETQYF; cdr3_nt: TGTGCCAGTAGTGACCGGGACAGGGGGCAAGAGACCCAGTACTTC
v_call: TRBV10-1; d_call: TRBD2; clone_size: .; j_call: TRBJ2-3; cdr3_aa: CASSESRLAGGSTDTQYF; cdr3_nt: TGCGCCAGCAGTGAGAGCCGACTAGCGGGAGGGAGCACAGATACGCAGTATTTT
v_call: TRBV25-1; d_call: TRBD1; clone_size: .; j_call: TRBJ1-5; cdr3_aa: CASMEAGQGDSQPQHF; cdr3_nt: TGTGCCAGTATGGAGGCGGGACAGGGAGATAGTCAGCCCCAGCATTTT
v_call: TRBV25-1; d_call: .; clone_size: once; j_call: TRBJ1-4; cdr3_aa: CASSVPTGEKLFF; cdr3_nt: TGTGCCAGCAGTGTACCTACGGGTGAAAAACTGTTTTTT
v_call: TRBV3-1/TRBV3-2; d_call: .; clone_size: .; j_call: TRBJ1-4; cdr3_aa: CASSLNLDEKLFF; cdr3_nt: TGTGCCAGCAGCCTTAACTTAGATGAAAAACTGTTTTTT
v_call: TRBV3-1/TRBV3-2; d_call: TRBD1; clone_size: .; j_call: TRBJ1-2; cdr3_aa: CASSQSRGGQNGYTF; cdr3_nt: TGTGCCAGCAGCCAATCACGAGGGGGACAGAATGGCTACACCTTC
v_call: TRBV3-1/TRBV3-2; d_call: TRBD2; clone_size: .; j_call: TRBJ2-1; cdr3_aa: CASSQYGAGSGRVSVGEQFF; cdr3_nt: TGTGCCAGCAGCCAATACGGGGCGGGTAGCGGGAGGGTTTCGGTCGGTGAGCAGTTCTTC
v_call: TRBV9; d_call: .; clone_size: once; j_call: TRBJ1-5; cdr3_aa: CASSVDQGGQPQHF; cdr3_nt: TGTGCCAGCAGCGTAGATCAGGGAGGTCAGCCCCAGCATTTT
v_call: TRBV2; d_call: TRBD1; clone_size: .; j_call: TRBJ1-1; cdr3_aa: CASTWGQGAQTEAFF; cdr3_nt: TGTGCCAGCACCTGGGGACAGGGGGCGCAGACTGAAGCTTTCTTT
v_call: TRBV2; d_call: TRBD1; clone_size: .; j_call: TRBJ1-6; cdr3_aa: CASRGDRGPPLHF; cdr3_nt: TGTGCCAGCAGGGGTGACAGGGGTCCACCCCTCCACTTT
v_call: TRBV24-1; d_call: .; clone_size: .; j_call: TRBJ2-2; cdr3_aa: CATSDPGSTGRTGELFF; cdr3_nt: TGTGCCACCAGTGACCCCGGGTCGACGGGTCGTACCGGGGAGCTGTTTTTT
v_call: TRBV29-1; d_call: .; clone_size: .; j_call: TRBJ2-7; cdr3_aa: CSVDLGGYYEQYF; cdr3_nt: TGCAGCGTTGATTTGGGCGGGTACTACGAGCAGTACTTC
v_call: TRBV5-1; d_call: .; clone_size: .; j_call: TRBJ1-1; cdr3_aa: CASSLVPGENTEAFF; cdr3_nt: TGCGCCAGCAGCTTGGTACCGGGGGAGAACACTGAAGCTTTCTTT
v_call: TRBV11-3; d_call: .; clone_size: few; j_call: TRBJ2-7; cdr3_aa: CASSGRRATYEQYF; cdr3_nt: TGTGCCAGCAGCGGCAGGCGGGCGACCTACGAGCAGTACTTC
v_call: TRBV3-1/TRBV3-2; d_call: TRBD2; clone_size: few; j_call: TRBJ2-3; cdr3_aa: CASSPLGLAVDTQYF; cdr3_nt: TGTGCCAGCAGCCCTCTTGGACTAGCGGTAGATACGCAGTATTTT
v_call: TRBV6-1; d_call: .; clone_size: .; j_call: TRBJ1-1; cdr3_aa: CASSEGLSTEAFF; cdr3_nt: TGTGCCAGCAGTGAGGGGCTGAGCACTGAAGCTTTCTTT
v_call: TRBV3-1/TRBV3-2; d_call: .; clone_size: once; j_call: TRBJ2-3; cdr3_aa: CASSHADTQYF; cdr3_nt: TGTGCCAGCAGCCACGCGGATACGCAGTATTTT
v_call: TRBV9; d_call: .; clone_size: .; j_call: TRBJ2-5; cdr3_aa: CASSVRTNPLVLQETQYF; cdr3_nt: TGTGCCAGCAGCGTTCGGACAAACCCCCTAGTCCTCCAAGAGACCCAGTACTTC
v_call: TRBV7-9; d_call: .; clone_size: few; j_call: TRBJ1-6; cdr3_aa: CASSFISGYNSPLHF; cdr3_nt: TGTGCCAGCAGCTTCATCTCAGGGTATAATTCACCCCTCCACTTT
v_call: TRBV2; d_call: .; clone_size: .; j_call: TRBJ1-2; cdr3_aa: CASRGTSEASGYTF; cdr3_nt: TGTGCCAGCAGGGGGACATCGGAGGCTAGTGGCTACACCTTC
v_call: TRBV5-1; d_call: TRBD2; clone_size: .; j_call: TRBJ2-1; cdr3_aa: CASSLEASGSPNEQFF; cdr3_nt: TGCGCCAGCAGCTTGGAGGCTAGCGGGAGTCCCAATGAGCAGTTCTTC
v_call: TRBV24-1; d_call: .; clone_size: .; j_call: TRBJ2-2; cdr3_aa: CATSDPTANTGELFF; cdr3_nt: TGTGCCACCAGTGATCCAACAGCGAACACCGGGGAGCTGTTTTTT
v_call: TRBV9; d_call: TRBD2; clone_size: .; j_call: TRBJ2-5; cdr3_aa: CASSVSGTSHLGTQYF; cdr3_nt: TGTGCCAGCAGCGTAAGCGGGACTAGTCATTTAGGGACCCAGTACTTC
v_call: TRBV9; d_call: .; clone_size: .; j_call: TRBJ2-6; cdr3_aa: CASSVQGSGANVLTF; cdr3_nt: TGTGCCAGCAGCGTACAGGGTTCTGGGGCCAACGTCCTGACTTTC
v_call: TRBV5-1; d_call: TRBD1; clone_size: .; j_call: TRBJ2-5; cdr3_aa: CASSLGGQWVETQYF; cdr3_nt: TGCGCCAGCAGCTTGGGGGGACAGTGGGTAGAGACCCAGTACTTC
v_call: TRBV24-1; d_call: .; clone_size: many; j_call: TRBJ2-3; cdr3_aa: CATSDLRDTDTQYF; cdr3_nt: TGTGCCACCAGTGATTTGCGGGACACAGATACGCAGTATTTT
v_call: TRBV5-5; d_call: .; clone_size: .; j_call: TRBJ1-5; cdr3_aa: CASSLERGGQPQHF; cdr3_nt: TGTGCCAGCAGCTTGGAAAGGGGCGGTCAGCCCCAGCATTTT
v_call: TRBV12-5; d_call: .; clone_size: .; j_call: TRBJ1-6; cdr3_aa: CASGPPSSSYNSPLHF; cdr3_nt: TGTGCTAGTGGCCCCCCCTCTTCGTCCTATAATTCACCCCTCCACTTT
v_call: TRBV2; d_call: .; clone_size: .; j_call: TRBJ2-3; cdr3_aa: CASRTPGEKSTDTQYF; cdr3_nt: TGTGCCAGCAGAACCCCTGGGGAGAAGAGCACAGATACGCAGTATTTT
v_call: TRBV27; d_call: TRBD1; clone_size: .; j_call: TRBJ1-1; cdr3_aa: CASSLPDRGIAFF; cdr3_nt: TGTGCCAGCAGTTTACCCGACAGGGGGATTGCTTTCTTT
v_call: TRBV21-1; d_call: .; clone_size: .; j_call: TRBJ2-7; cdr3_aa: CASSNRQDQTYEQYF; cdr3_nt: TGTGCCAGCAGCAATAGACAGGACCAGACCTACGAGCAGTACTTC
v_call: TRBV28; d_call: .; clone_size: .; j_call: TRBJ2-5; cdr3_aa: CASSLVRGVETQYF; cdr3_nt: TGTGCCAGCAGTTTAGTCCGAGGAGTAGAGACCCAGTACTTC
v_call: TRBV24-1; d_call: TRBD1; clone_size: many; j_call: TRBJ1-5; cdr3_aa: CATSGDSIPFRSQHF; cdr3_nt: TGTGCCACCAGTGGGGACAGTATCCCATTTAGGTCCCAGCATTTT
v_call: TRBV9; d_call: .; clone_size: .; j_call: TRBJ1-6; cdr3_aa: CASNKGRQPLHF; cdr3_nt: TGTGCCAGCAACAAAGGCCGACAACCCCTCCACTTT
v_call: TRBV11-3; d_call: TRBD1; clone_size: .; j_call: TRBJ2-7; cdr3_aa: CASSFPQAGGRNEQYF; cdr3_nt: TGTGCCAGCAGCTTTCCCCAGGCAGGGGGCAGGAACGAGCAGTACTTC
v_call: TRBV10-2; d_call: .; clone_size: .; j_call: TRBJ2-7; cdr3_aa: CASSEPLARYEQYF; cdr3_nt: TGCGCCAGCAGTGAGCCGCTAGCACGATACGAGCAGTACTTC
v_call: TRBV19; d_call: .; clone_size: .; j_call: TRBJ1-4; cdr3_aa: CASSIDRDDEKLFF; cdr3_nt: TGTGCCAGTAGTATAGACAGGGATGACGAAAAACTGTTTTTT
v_call: TRBV20-1; d_call: .; clone_size: .; j_call: TRBJ2-7; cdr3_aa: CSVMRDYEQYF; cdr3_nt: TGCAGTGTCATGCGGGACTACGAGCAGTACTTC
v_call: TRBV6-5; d_call: .; clone_size: few; j_call: TRBJ2-2; cdr3_aa: CASSYSPGAGELFF; cdr3_nt: TGTGCCAGCAGTTACTCCCCGGGGGCCGGGGAGCTGTTTTTT
v_call: TRBV13; d_call: .; clone_size: once; j_call: TRBJ2-3; cdr3_aa: CASSPTTDTQYF; cdr3_nt: TGTGCCAGCAGCCCTACGACAGATACGCAGTATTTT
v_call: TRBV2; d_call: TRBD1; clone_size: .; j_call: TRBJ1-2; cdr3_aa: CASRETGVGYGYTF; cdr3_nt: TGTGCCAGCAGAGAAACAGGGGTCGGGTATGGCTACACCTTC
v_call: TRBV27; d_call: .; clone_size: .; j_call: TRBJ1-5; cdr3_aa: CASRSTREGPQHF; cdr3_nt: TGTGCCAGCAGATCCACCCGCGAGGGCCCCCAGCATTTT
v_call: TRBV11-3; d_call: .; clone_size: .; j_call: TRBJ2-5; cdr3_aa: CASSFGTGYQETQYF; cdr3_nt: TGTGCCAGCAGCTTTGGTACAGGGTACCAAGAGACCCAGTACTTC
v_call: TRBV7-3; d_call: .; clone_size: .; j_call: TRBJ2-5; cdr3_aa: CASSSYLAPETQYF; cdr3_nt: TGTGCCAGCAGCTCTTACTTAGCCCCAGAGACCCAGTACTTC